This T cell receptor (beta chain) was retrieved from a study of blood T cell repertoires in COVID-19 (dated by TCRdb to 2018 to 2021). For context, the study as a whole: The collaborator samples originated in the United States, Italy and Spain and spanned the acute and convalescent phases of COVID-19. The material from the prospective study consisted of cDNA or gDNA derived from T cells, B-cell-depleted T cells, or PBMCs. The dataset comprised deeply sampled blood TCRbeta repertoires from subjects exposed to, actively infected with, or recovered from COVID-19. The repertoires were made available in a free public database intended to serve as a resource for research on the immune response to SARS-CoV-2. Samples were obtained from the ongoing ImmuneRACE study (first 160 participants) and from over a thousand subjects provided by 6 global collaborators. Sample metadata almost always included a de-identified subject ID, COVID-19 status, age in years and sex. Where HLA class I and class II types were available, the types were taken from metadata supplied by the sample provider, not from assay-based typing.

Participants in the prospective study were enrolled through a virtual design, were aged roughly 18 to 90 years, and lived in roughly 26 United States geographic areas. In the prospective study, cohorts were assigned on the basis of participant-reported clinical history obtained from a screening survey and a study questionnaire. A participant counted as exposed if, within 2 weeks of entering the study, that participant had been in contact with someone who had a PCR-confirmed or clinician-diagnosed COVID-19 case. In the prospective study, whole blood, serum and a nasopharyngeal or oropharyngeal swab were collected from each participant by mobile phlebotomists. Additional blood draws and questionnaires over a 2-month period could optionally be provided by prospective study participants. Before DNA extraction, prospective study blood samples were shipped either frozen or at room temperature. Broad study findings and their caveats: The amount of clinical and demographic metadata varied by source and participant and was provided uncurated.

TCRbeta CDR3 regions were amplified from genomic DNA using the immunoSEQ Assay, a bias-controlled multiplex PCR. The authors' pipeline ran thus. The number of nucleated cells in each sample was estimated by amplification of reference gene primers within the assay. Sequence reads were collapsed and filtered to measure the absolute abundance of every unique TCRbeta CDR3 rearrangement. For each sample, productive Simpson clonality was calculated by taking the square root of Simpson's diversity index across productive rearrangements. TCRdb limited this immuneACCESS table to in-frame rearrangements with V and J called. A share of clones is missing; checked studies link under half to unresolved V genes, and the rest is unexplained. The DNA was the basis for D and trimming; V, J and clone size are from that table. This sample comprises about 250,000 clones, around 83% of them detected only once. The ten most abundant clones make up approximately 5% of the sample.

CDR1 is given as LNHDA and CDR2 as SQIVND, both from the germline V gene (reference sequence). V is pruned by 4 bases and J by 7 bases, leaving 8 bases of the junction without a gene match. The CDR3 spans 15 residues, from the cysteine through the phenylalanine. This entry keeps only the CDR3 DNA: 45 bases, framed from base 1. Notes on this clone: Its antigen remains unidentified. The record has no base qualities; no much larger clone is one base away.

The chain joins TRBV19 to TRBJ1-4; TRBD1 lines up with 8 middle nucleotides. Sequencing was performed on PBMCs or T cells enriched from blood (not recorded which). This clonotype was obtained from a man aged 35 to 55 who had been exposed to COVID-19. The CDR3 in this case is CASSTGTGGAEKLFF. The bases read TGTGCCAGTAGTACCGGGACAGGAGGGGCTGAAAAACTGTTTTTT.